This T cell receptor (beta chain) was retrieved from a study of CD8 T cells in ankylosing spondylitis. The germline V gene encodes CDR1 SGHAT and CDR2 FQNNGV. CDR3 length: 15 amino acids. The ends lost 4 bases at V and 8 bases at J; junction bases unmatched: 8. This clonotype has a count of ten or more. Via MiXCR, TCRdb re-called the 5' RACE reads, giving one row per CDR3 protein. This sample yields approximately 200,000 distinct CDR3 sequences, of which roughly 13% are seen a single time; approximately 11% belongs to the top ten. Sequencing input: blood, either unsorted or a sorted T cell fraction (not recorded which). This receptor was identified in a female donor with ankylosing spondylitis or in good health (not recorded which). The chain employs TRBV11-2 and TRBJ1-4; 9 positions agree with TRBD1. CDR3 DNA sequence: TGTGCCAGCAGCTCCGGAGGGACAGGGTACGAAAAACTGTTTTTT. It codes for CASSSGGTGYEKLFF.